The entry below describes one TCR beta chain. The data belong to a study of blood T cell repertoires in COVID-19. Study summary: Donors in the United States, Italy and Spain gave samples during acute or convalescent COVID-19. From T cells, B-cell-depleted T cells, or PBMCs came the material, which was cDNA or gDNA.

The repertoire was sequenced with immunoSEQ multiplex PCR; TCRdb's copy has only in-frame clones and lacks some. The sample has hundreds of thousands of clones; roughly 88% are singletons. Participants' reported clinical history set cohort assignment. Donors in Cohort 3 counted as recovered after two negative PCRs, clearance, or symptom resolution. Germline lookup yields CDR1 MNHEY and CDR2 SVGAGI. V lost 2 bases and J 0 bases, leaving 8 bases between the germline ends. The length of the CDR3 is 16 residues. The rearrangement links TRBV6-5 to TRBJ1-6; the D is unclear. The sequenced sample was PBMCs or T cells enriched from blood (not recorded which). The clonotype comes from a woman aged 30 to 39 who had recovered from COVID-19. The CDR3, as DNA: TGTGCCAGCAGTTACGCGGGGAGCTCCTATAATTCACCCCTCCACTTT. Its protein product is CASSYAGSSYNSPLHF.